This TCR beta chain was captured in a study of cytomegalovirus exposure and HLA in healthy donors. PCR amplification relied on 60 Vbeta primers (plus 13 Jbeta primers). The assay was immunoSEQ multiplex PCR, and TCRdb's table has in-frame clones only and misses some. The sample holds 150,000 to 180,000 clones, 65% to 75% seen once. Germline assignment: CDR1 LNHDA and CDR2 SQIVND (reference sequence). V lost 6 bases to trimming and J lost 4 bases, with 3 bases between them. This CDR3 spans 10 amino acids. Study-wide results and caveats: CMV antigen specificity of three CMV-associated chains was confirmed in vitro. What TCR beta sequences reportedly achieved was accurate prediction of HLA-A and HLA-B alleles in most subjects.

Note on this clone: The antigen is unknown.

The source of this sequence is a man aged 25-45 years in good health and CMV-seronegative. Sequenced material: PBMCs. The chain combines TRBV19 with TRBJ2-5; D is uncertain. The CDR3 loop reads CASSGETQYF. CDR3 nucleotide sequence: TGTGCCAGTAGCGGAGAGACCCAGTACTTC. The full variable domain, in which reference TRBV19 and TRBJ2-5 provide the parts outside the CDR3, is DGGITQSPKYLFRKEGQNVTLSCEQNLNHDAMYWYRQDPGQGLRLIYYSQIVNDFQKGDIAEGYSVSREKKESFPLTVTSAQKNPTAFYLCASSGETQYFGPGTRLLVL.